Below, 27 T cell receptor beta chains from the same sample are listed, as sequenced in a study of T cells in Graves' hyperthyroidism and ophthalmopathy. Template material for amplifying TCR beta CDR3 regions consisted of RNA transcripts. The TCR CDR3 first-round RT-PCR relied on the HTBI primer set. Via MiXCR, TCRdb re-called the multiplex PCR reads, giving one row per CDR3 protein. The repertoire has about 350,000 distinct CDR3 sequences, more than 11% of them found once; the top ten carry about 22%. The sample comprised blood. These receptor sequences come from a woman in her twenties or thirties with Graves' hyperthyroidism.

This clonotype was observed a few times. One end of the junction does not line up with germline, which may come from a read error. CDR3 bases: TGTGCCCGGAGTGTGAAGGGCAATCGGGTGGCTTTCTTT. This encodes CARSVKGNRVAFF. This chain uses TRBV30 with TRBJ1-1; D unclear. The CDR3 is made up of 13 amino acids. The germline gives CDR1 GTSNPN, CDR2 SVGIG (reference sequence). The variable domain in full, with the rest retrieved from reference TRBV30 and TRBJ1-1, is SQTIHQWPATLVQPVGSPLSLECTVEGTSNPNLYWYRQAAGRGLQLLFYSVGIGQISSEVPQNLSASRPQDRQFILSSKKLLLSDSGFYLCARSVKGNRVAFFGQGTRLTVV.

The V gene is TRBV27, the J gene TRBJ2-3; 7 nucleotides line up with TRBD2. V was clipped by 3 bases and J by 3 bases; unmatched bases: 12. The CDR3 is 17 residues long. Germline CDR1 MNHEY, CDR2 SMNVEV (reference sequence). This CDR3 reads CASSFSAPLAATDTQYF. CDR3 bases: TGTGCCAGCAGTTTCTCCGCCCCCCTAGCGGCAACAGATACGCAGTATTTT.

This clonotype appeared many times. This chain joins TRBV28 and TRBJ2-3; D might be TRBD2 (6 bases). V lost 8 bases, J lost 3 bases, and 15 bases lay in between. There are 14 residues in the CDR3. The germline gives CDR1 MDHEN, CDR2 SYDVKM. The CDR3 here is CASRLYGGTDTQYF. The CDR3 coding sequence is TGTGCCAGCCGACTTTATGGGGGGACAGATACGCAGTATTTT.

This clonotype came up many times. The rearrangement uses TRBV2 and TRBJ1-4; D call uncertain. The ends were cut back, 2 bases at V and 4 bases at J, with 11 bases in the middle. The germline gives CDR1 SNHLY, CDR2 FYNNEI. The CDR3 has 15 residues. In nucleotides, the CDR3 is TGTGCCAGCAGTGAAAAAATAGGGTATAATGAAAAACTGTTTTTT. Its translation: CASSEKIGYNEKLFF.

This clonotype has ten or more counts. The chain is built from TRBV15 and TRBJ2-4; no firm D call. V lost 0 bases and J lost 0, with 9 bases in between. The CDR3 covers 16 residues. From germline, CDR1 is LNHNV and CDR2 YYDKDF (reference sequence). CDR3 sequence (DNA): TGTGCCACCAGCAGAGAGCCACAACTAGCCAAAAACATTCAGTACTTC. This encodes CATSREPQLAKNIQYF.

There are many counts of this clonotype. CDR3 in DNA: TGTGCCAGCAGCTTTGGGGTTCAAGCCAAAAACATTCAGTACTTC. Encoded protein: CASSFGVQAKNIQYF. This sequence joins TRBV7-2 and TRBJ2-4; D is unresolved. The CDR3 runs 15 residues. V gave up 3 bases and J gave up 0 bases, with 9 bases separating them. Germline values: CDR1 SGHTA, CDR2 FQGNSA.

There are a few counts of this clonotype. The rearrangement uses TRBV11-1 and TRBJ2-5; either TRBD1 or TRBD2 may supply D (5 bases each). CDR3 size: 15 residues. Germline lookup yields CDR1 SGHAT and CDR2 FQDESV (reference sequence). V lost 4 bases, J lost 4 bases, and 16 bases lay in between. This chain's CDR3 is CASSYPGSVLETQYF. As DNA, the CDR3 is TGTGCCAGCAGCTATCCAGGGAGCGTGTTAGAGACCCAGTACTTC. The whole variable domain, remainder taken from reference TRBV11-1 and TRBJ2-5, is EAEVAQSPRYKITEKSQAVAFWCDPISGHATLYWYRQILGQGPELLVQFQDESVVDDSQLPKDRFSAERLKGVDSTLKIQPAELGDSAMYLCASSYPGSVLETQYFGPGTRLLVL.

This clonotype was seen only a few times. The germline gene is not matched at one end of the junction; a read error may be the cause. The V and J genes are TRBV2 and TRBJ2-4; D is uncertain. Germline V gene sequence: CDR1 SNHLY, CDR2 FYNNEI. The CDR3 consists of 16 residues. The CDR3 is CASSLRAIIAKNIQYF. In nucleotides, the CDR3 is TGTGCCAGCAGTCTCCGGGCCATCATAGCCAAAAACATTCAGTACTTT.

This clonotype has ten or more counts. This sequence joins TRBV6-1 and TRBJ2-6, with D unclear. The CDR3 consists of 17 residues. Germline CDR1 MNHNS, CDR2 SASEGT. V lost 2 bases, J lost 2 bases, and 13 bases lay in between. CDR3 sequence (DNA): TGTGCCAGCAGTGAAAGGACCGGTTCGGCTGGGGCCAACGTCCTGACTTTC. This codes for CASSERTGSAGANVLTF.

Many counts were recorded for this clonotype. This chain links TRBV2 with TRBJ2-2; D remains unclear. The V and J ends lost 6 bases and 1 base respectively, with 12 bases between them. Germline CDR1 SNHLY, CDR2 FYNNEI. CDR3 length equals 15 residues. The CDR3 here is CASSLDQLNTGELFF. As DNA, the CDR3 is TGTGCCAGCAGCCTCGACCAGTTGAACACCGGGGAGCTGTTTTTT.

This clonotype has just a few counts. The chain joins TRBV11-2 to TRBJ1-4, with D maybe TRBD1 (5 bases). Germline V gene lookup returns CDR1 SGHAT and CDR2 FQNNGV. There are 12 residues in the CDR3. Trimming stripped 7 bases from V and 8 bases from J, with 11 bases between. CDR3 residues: CASNYGGEKLFF. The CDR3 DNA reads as TGTGCCAGCAACTACGGGGGGGAAAAACTGTTTTTT. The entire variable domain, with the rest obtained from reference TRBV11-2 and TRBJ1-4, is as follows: EAGVAQSPRYKIIEKRQSVAFWCNPISGHATLYWYQQILGQGPKLLIQFQNNGVVDDSQLPKDRFSAERLKGVDSTLKIQPAKLEDSAVYLCASNYGGEKLFFGSGTQLSVL.

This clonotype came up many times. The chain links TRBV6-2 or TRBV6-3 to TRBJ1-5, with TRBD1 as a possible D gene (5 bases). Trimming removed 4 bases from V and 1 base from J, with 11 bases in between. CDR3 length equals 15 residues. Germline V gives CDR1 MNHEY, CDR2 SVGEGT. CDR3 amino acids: CASSSLRDSNQPQHF. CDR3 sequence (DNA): TGTGCCAGCAGTTCCCTGCGGGACAGCAATCAGCCCCAGCATTTT.

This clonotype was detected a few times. The CDR3 nucleotides are TGCGCCAGCAGCTTCGGCCCAGGAAGGATGAACACTGAAGCTTTCTTT. It encodes CASSFGPGRMNTEAFF. The chain carries TRBV5-1 and TRBJ1-1; D remains ambiguous. V was cut by 2 bases and J by 0 bases, with 14 bases left in between. The CDR3 loop spans 16 amino acids. Looked up from germline, CDR1 is SGHRS and CDR2 is YFSETQ.

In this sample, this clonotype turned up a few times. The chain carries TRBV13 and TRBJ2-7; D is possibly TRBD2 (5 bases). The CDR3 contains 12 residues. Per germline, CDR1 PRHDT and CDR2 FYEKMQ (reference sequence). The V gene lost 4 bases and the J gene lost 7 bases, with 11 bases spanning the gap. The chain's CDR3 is CASSSIRGEQYF. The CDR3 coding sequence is TGTGCCAGCAGCTCAATTCGAGGGGAGCAGTACTTC.

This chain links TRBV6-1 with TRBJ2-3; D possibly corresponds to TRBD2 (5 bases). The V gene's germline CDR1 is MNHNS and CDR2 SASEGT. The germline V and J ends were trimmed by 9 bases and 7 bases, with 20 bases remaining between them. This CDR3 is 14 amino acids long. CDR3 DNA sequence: TGTGCCAGTACGGACTTCACCCGATCTAATACGCAGTATTTT. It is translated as CASTDFTRSNTQYF.

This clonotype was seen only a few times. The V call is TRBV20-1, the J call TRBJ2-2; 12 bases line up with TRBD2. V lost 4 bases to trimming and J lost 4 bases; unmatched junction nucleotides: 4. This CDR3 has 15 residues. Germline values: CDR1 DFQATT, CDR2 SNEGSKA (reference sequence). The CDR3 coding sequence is TGCAGTGCTAAGCTAGCGGGAGGGCCCACCGGGGAGCTGTTTTTT. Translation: CSAKLAGGPTGELFF.

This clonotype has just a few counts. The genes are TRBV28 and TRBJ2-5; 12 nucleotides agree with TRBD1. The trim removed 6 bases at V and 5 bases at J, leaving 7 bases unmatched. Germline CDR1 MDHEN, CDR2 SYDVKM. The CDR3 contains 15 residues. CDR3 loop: CASSTRDRGLETQYF. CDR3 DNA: TGTGCCAGCAGCACCCGGGACAGGGGGCTCGAGACCCAGTACTTC.

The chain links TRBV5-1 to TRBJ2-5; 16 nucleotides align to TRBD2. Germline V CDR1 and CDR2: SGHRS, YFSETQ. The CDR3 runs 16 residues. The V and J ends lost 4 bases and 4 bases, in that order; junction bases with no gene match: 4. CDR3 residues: CASSTGTSGGGETQYF. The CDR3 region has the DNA TGCGCCAGCAGCACCGGGACTAGCGGGGGGGGAGAGACCCAGTACTTC.

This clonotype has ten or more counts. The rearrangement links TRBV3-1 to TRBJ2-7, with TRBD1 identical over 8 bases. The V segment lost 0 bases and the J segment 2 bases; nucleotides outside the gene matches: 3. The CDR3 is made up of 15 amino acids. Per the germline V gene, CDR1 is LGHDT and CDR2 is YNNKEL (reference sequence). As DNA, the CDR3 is TGTGCCAGCAGCCAAGACCGGGACAGGACCTACGAGCAGTACTTC. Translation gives CASSQDRDRTYEQYF.

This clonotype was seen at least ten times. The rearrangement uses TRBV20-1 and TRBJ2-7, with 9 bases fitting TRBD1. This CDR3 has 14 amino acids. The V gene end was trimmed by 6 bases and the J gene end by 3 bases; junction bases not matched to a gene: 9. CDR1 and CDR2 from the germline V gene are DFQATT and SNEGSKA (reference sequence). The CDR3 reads CSANPRDRVYEQYF. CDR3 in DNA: TGCAGTGCAAACCCCCGGGACAGGGTCTACGAGCAGTACTTC.

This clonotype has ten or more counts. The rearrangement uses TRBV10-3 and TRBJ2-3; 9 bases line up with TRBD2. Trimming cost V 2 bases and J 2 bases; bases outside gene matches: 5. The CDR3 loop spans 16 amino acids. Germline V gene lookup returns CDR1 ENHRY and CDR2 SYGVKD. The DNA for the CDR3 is TGTGCCATCAGTGAGAATCTAGCGGGGACCACAGATACGCAGTATTTT. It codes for CAISENLAGTTDTQYF.

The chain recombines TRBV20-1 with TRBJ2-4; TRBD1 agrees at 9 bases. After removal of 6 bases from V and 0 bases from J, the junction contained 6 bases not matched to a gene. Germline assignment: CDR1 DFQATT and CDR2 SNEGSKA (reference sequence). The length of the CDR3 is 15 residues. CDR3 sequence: CSAHRDREAKNIQYF. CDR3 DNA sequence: TGCAGTGCGCACCGGGACAGGGAAGCCAAAAACATTCAGTACTTC.

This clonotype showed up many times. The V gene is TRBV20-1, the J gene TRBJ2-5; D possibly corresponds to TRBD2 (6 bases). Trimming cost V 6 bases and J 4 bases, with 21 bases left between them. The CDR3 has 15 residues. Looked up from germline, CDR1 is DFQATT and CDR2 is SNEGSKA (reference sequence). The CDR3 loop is CSAPAGVGTRETQYF. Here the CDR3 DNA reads TGCAGTGCCCCCGCAGGTGTGGGGACTCGAGAGACCCAGTACTTC.

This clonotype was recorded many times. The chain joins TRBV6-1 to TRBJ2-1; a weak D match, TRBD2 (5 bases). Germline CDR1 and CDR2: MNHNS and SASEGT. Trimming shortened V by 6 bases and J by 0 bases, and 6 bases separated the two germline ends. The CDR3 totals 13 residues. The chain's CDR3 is CASSGVSYNEQFF. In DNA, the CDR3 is TGTGCCAGCAGCGGGGTCTCCTACAATGAGCAGTTCTTC.

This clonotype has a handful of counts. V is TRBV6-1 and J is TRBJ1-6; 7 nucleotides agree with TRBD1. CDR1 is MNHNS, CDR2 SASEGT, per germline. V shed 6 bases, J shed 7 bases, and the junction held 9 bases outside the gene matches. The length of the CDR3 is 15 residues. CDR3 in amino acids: CASRAFGDRNSPLHF. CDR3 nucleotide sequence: TGTGCCAGCAGAGCCTTTGGGGACAGAAATTCACCCCTCCACTTT.

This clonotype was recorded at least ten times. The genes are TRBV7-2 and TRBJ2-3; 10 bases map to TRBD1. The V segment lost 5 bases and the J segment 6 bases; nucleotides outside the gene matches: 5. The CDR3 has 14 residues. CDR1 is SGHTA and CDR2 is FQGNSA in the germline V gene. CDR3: CASSTGQGVDTQYF. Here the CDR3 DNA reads TGTGCCAGCAGCACCGGACAGGGGGTCGATACGCAGTATTTT.

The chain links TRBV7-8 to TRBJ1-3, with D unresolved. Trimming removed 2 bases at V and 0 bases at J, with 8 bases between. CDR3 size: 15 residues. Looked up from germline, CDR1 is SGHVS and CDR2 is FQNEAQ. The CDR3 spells CASSLQRFSGNTIYF. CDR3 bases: TGTGCCAGCAGCTTACAGAGATTCTCTGGAAACACCATATATTTT.